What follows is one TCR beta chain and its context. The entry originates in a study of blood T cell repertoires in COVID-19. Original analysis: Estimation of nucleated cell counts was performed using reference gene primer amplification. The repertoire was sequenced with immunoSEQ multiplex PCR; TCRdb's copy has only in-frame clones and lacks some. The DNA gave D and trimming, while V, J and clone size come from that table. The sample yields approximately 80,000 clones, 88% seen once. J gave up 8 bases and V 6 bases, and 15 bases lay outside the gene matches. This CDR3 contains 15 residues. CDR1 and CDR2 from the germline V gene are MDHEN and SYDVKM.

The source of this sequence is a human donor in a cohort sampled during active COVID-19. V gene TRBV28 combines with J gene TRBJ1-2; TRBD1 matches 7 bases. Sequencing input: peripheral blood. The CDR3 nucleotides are TGTGCCAGCAGGGGACAGATTGGAGTATGGGGAGGCTACACCTTC. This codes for CASRGQIGVWGGYTF.